This TCR beta chain was found in a study of blood T cells in healthy people across ages. On the study more broadly: In model experiments, template switching was able to capture about one barcoded beta molecule for every two T cells that were present.

For the second PCR, which ran for about 7 to 11 cycles, a sample-barcoded 5' primer and a J-beta primer mix were used. TCRdb itself ran the 5' RACE reads through MiXCR, one entry per CDR3 protein. The table lists about 720,000 distinct CDR3 sequences, roughly 25% of them singletons, with under 4% in the top ten. Germline assignment: CDR1 LGHNA and CDR2 YSLEER. There are 13 residues in the CDR3. V dropped 0 bases and J dropped 5 bases, with 7 bases sitting between them. These data were likewise used in another study, on T cells of mothers and their children. This second study notes: More than 5 children and their three healthy Caucasian mothers were the donors.

The sample taken for sequencing was blood. The source is a boy under 18 in good health. V gene TRBV4-3 combines with J gene TRBJ1-1; no clear D. CDR3 protein: CASSQEWQTEAFF. The DNA for the CDR3 is TGCGCCAGCAGCCAAGAATGGCAGACTGAAGCTTTCTTT.